This is a list of T cell receptor beta chains from one sample in a study of radiation and T cells in renal cell carcinoma. Assay: immunoSEQ multiplex PCR; the TCRdb copy retains only in-frame clones and omits some. This table has 20,000 to 25,000 clones, around half appearing once. The sample here was tumor tissue, taken from a patient whose treatment was nephrectomy without radiotherapy. The receptors originated from a human donor with renal cell carcinoma. CDR3s include the opening cysteine and the closing phenylalanine or tryptophan. A D gene is named only where the DNA matches it firmly. The size field is filled for only some rows; it gives once, few, many or a size class.

len: 13
j_gene: TRBJ1-1
abundance: -
v_gene: TRBV7-2
d_gene: -
CDR3nt: TGTGCCAGCAGCTTAGACCGGATCACTGAAGCTTTCTTT
CDR3aa: CASSLDRITEAFF

len: 13
j_gene: TRBJ1-2
abundance: -
v_gene: TRBV4-2
d_gene: -
CDR3nt: TGTGCCAGCAGCTTGGCAGGGGCTGGTGGCTACACCTTC
CDR3aa: CASSLAGAGGYTF

len: 12
j_gene: TRBJ2-1
abundance: few
v_gene: TRBV19
d_gene: -
CDR3nt: TGTGCCAGTACGCAGGGTGCAAATGAGCAGTTCTTC
CDR3aa: CASTQGANEQFF

len: 14
j_gene: TRBJ1-4
abundance: -
v_gene: TRBV18
d_gene: -
CDR3nt: TGTGCCAGCTCACCACCGGGGAGAGGGGAAAAACTGTTTTTT
CDR3aa: CASSPPGRGEKLFF

len: 14
j_gene: TRBJ1-2
abundance: -
v_gene: TRBV4-2
d_gene: -
CDR3nt: TGTGCCAGCAGCCAGGGAGCGGCGGCCTATGGCTACACCTTC
CDR3aa: CASSQGAAAYGYTF

len: 16
j_gene: TRBJ2-7
abundance: many
v_gene: TRBV4-1
d_gene: TRBD2
CDR3nt: TGCGCCAGCAGCCAAGATCGTGCTAGCGGGCCCTACGAGCAGTACTTC
CDR3aa: CASSQDRASGPYEQYF

len: 13
j_gene: TRBJ1-2
abundance: -
v_gene: TRBV10-3
d_gene: TRBD1
CDR3nt: TGTGCCATCAGAACCGACAGGGCTACTGGCTACACCTTC
CDR3aa: CAIRTDRATGYTF

len: 15
j_gene: TRBJ1-3
abundance: -
v_gene: TRBV7-2
d_gene: TRBD1
CDR3nt: TGTGTCAGCAGCCCTGACAGGGTATCAGGAAACACCATATATTTT
CDR3aa: CVSSPDRVSGNTIYF

len: 13
j_gene: TRBJ1-5
abundance: -
v_gene: TRBV7-9
d_gene: -
CDR3nt: TGTGCCAGCAGCTTAGAGTTGGATCAGCCCCAGCATTTT
CDR3aa: CASSLELDQPQHF

len: 13
j_gene: TRBJ1-2
abundance: -
v_gene: TRBV6-1
d_gene: -
CDR3nt: TGTGCCAGCAGTGGACGGACTGACTATGGCTACACCTTC
CDR3aa: CASSGRTDYGYTF

len: 13
j_gene: TRBJ1-1
abundance: few
v_gene: TRBV5-1
d_gene: -
CDR3nt: TGCGCCAGCAGCTTGGGGGGGAGCACTGAAGCTTTCTTT
CDR3aa: CASSLGGSTEAFF